These 10 T cell receptor beta chains originate from one sample sequenced in a study of T-cell reconstitution after alpha-beta-depleted transplantation in children listed by TCRdb under 2016. The treatment or condition label of this sample denotes: allogeneic hematopoietic cell transplantation with graft depleted of TCRalphabeta T cells and CD19 B cells. The library was obtained by PCR. Sequencing relied on an Illumina HiSeq 2500. TCR library preparation used molecular barcoding, with unique molecular identifiers applied to normalize quantification of the TCRbeta repertoire. The public sequencing data were trimmed at Q25 with fastp and processed into clonotypes with MiXCR by TCRdb, which kept only in-frame beta chains. Rows merge per CDR3 protein into single entries with the most common DNA and genes. The sample table contains 780,000 or so distinct CDR3 sequences; only one count was recorded for 15% to 20% of them. The top ten clonotypes cover approximately 5% of the sample.

The sample consisted of PBMCs, mostly from graft donor cells, taken 360 days after TCRalphabeta/CD19-depleted stem cell transplant. All receptors come from a male patient between 10 and 17 years old who had a stem cell transplant for acute lymphoblastic leukemia, so the T cells may come from the graft donor.

This CDR3 reads CSARNSGEGSYEQYF. The CDR3, as DNA: TGCAGTGCTAGGAACTCAGGGGAAGGGTCCTACGAGCAGTACTTC. This sequence joins TRBV20-1 and TRBJ2-7; the D gene is possibly TRBD1 (6 bases). V dropped 3 bases and J dropped 1 base, with 16 bases sitting between them. The germline V gene encodes CDR1 DFQATT and CDR2 SNEGSKA (reference sequence). This CDR3 is built from 15 residues.

The chain couples TRBV7-8 to TRBJ2-2, with no clear D. The CDR3 runs 16 residues. Germline values: CDR1 SGHVS, CDR2 FQNEAQ. Trimming left V 3 bases short and J 5 bases short, with 16 bases between. The CDR3 spells CASSFLSLYLTGELFF. In nucleotides, the CDR3 is TGTGCCAGCAGCTTCCTTTCTCTTTACCTGACCGGGGAGCTGTTTTTT.

This clonotype was found a few times. This chain links TRBV21-1 with TRBJ2-1; whether TRBD1, the table's D call, matches the DNA was not checked. TRBV21-1 is deemed a pseudogene. This CDR3 has 19 amino acids. The CDR3 DNA follows: TGTGCCAGCAGCAAGGGGGGGTTGCCCGGGAGGCTGGTGTACAATGAGCAGTTCTTC. Its protein product is CASSKGGLPGRLVYNEQFF.

The V gene is TRBV29-1, the J gene TRBJ2-3, with TRBD2 matching 11 bases. This CDR3 is 16 amino acids long. The ends lost 0 bases at V and 4 bases at J; junction bases unmatched: 6. Germline lookup yields CDR1 SQVTM and CDR2 ANQGSEA. CDR3 sequence: CSVEDRSGREADTQYF. CDR3 nucleotides: TGCAGCGTTGAAGATCGTAGCGGGAGGGAGGCAGATACGCAGTATTTT.

This clonotype has ten or more counts. V usage is TRBV12-3 or TRBV12-4 and J usage is TRBJ2-6; 7 nucleotides match TRBD1. V lost 5 bases, J lost 0 bases, and 10 bases stayed unmatched. The CDR3 runs to 18 residues. The CDR3 is CASSPQRGQTSGANVLTF. CDR3 coding DNA: TGTGCCAGCAGTCCCCAAAGGGGGCAGACCTCTGGGGCCAACGTCCTGACTTTC.

This clonotype was counted a few times. V gene TRBV5-1 combines with J gene TRBJ1-3; D remains ambiguous. The CDR3 totals 17 residues. Trimming left V 0 bases short and J 0 bases short, with 13 bases between. The germline V gene encodes CDR1 SGHRS and CDR2 YFSETQ. The CDR3 reads CASSLAGKASSGNTIYF. DNA of the CDR3: TGCGCCAGCAGCTTGGCCGGGAAGGCGAGCTCTGGAAACACCATATATTTT.

This sequence joins TRBV20-1 and TRBJ1-6; D unresolved. The CDR3 consists of 16 residues. V lost 1 base, J lost 1 base, and 11 bases lay in between. The germline gives CDR1 DFQATT, CDR2 SNEGSKA (reference sequence). This CDR3 reads CSARALKYSYNSPLHF. The CDR3 coding sequence is TGCAGTGCTAGAGCCCTCAAGTATTCCTATAATTCACCCCTCCACTTT.

This clonotype was seen a handful of times. This rearrangement joins TRBV20-1 to TRBJ1-5; perhaps TRBD1 as D (6 bases). V lost 3 bases, J lost 3 bases, and 9 bases lay in between. The CDR3 totals 13 residues. CDR1 is DFQATT, CDR2 SNEGSKA, per germline (reference sequence). CDR3: CSASRTVNQPQHF. CDR3 nucleotides: TGCAGTGCTAGCCGGACAGTCAATCAGCCCCAGCATTTT.

J is TRBJ2-5 and V is TRBV12-3 or TRBV12-4, with 11 bases lining up with TRBD2. The CDR3 is made up of 15 amino acids. With 3 bases clipped from V and 6 bases from J, the junction kept 6 bases outside the gene matches. The DNA of the CDR3 is TGTGCCAGCAGTTTCGGAACTAGCGGGAGCAAGACCCAGTACTTC. Translated: CASSFGTSGSKTQYF.

The table lists this clonotype with many counts. The chain links TRBV18 to TRBJ2-4, with 7 bases matching TRBD1. V lost 3 bases to trimming and J lost 14 bases; unmatched junction nucleotides: 7. Looked up from germline, CDR1 is KGHSH and CDR2 is LQKENI. CDR3 length equals 12 residues. CDR3: CASSPGEGAEYF. Here the CDR3 DNA reads TGTGCCAGCTCACCCGGTGAGGGGGCTGAGTACTTC.